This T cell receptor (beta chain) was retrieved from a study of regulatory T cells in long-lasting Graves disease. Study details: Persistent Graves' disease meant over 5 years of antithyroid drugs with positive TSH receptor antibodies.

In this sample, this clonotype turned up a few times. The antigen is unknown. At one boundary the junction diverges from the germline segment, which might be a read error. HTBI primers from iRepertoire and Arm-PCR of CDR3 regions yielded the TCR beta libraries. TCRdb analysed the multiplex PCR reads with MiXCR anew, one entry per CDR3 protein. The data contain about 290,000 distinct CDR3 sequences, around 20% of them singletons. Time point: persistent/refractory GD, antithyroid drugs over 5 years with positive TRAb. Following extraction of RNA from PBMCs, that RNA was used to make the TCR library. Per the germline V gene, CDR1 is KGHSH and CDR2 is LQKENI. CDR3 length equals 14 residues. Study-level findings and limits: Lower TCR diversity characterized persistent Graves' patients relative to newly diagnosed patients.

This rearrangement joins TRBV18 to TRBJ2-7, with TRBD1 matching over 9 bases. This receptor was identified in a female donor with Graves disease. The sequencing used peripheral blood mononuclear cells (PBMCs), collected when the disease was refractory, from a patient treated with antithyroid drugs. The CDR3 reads CASSPGTGIYGQYF. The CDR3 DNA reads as TGTGCCAGCTCACCCGGGACAGGGATCTACGGGCAGTACTTC.